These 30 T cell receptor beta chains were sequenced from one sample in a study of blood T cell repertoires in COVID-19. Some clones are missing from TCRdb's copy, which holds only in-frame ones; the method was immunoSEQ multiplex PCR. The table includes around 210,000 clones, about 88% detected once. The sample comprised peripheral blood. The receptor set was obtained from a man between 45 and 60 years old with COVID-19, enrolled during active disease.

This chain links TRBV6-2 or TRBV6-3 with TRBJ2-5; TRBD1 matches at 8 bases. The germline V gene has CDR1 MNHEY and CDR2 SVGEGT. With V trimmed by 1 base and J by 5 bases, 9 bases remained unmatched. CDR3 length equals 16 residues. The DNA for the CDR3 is TGTGCCAGCAGTTACTTGTTGGGCAGGGGGCTGGAGACCCAGTACTTC. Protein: CASSYLLGRGLETQYF.

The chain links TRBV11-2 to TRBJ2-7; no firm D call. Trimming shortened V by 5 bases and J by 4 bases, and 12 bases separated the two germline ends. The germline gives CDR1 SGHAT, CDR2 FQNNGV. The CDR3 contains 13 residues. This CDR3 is CASSPSPTYEQYF. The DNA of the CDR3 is TGTGCCAGCAGCCCGTCGCCTACTTACGAGCAGTACTTC.

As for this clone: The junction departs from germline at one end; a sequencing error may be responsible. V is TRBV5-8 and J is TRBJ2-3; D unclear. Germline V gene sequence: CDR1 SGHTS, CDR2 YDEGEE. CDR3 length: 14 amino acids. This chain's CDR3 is CASSLGLSSDTQYF. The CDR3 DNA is TGTGCCAGTAGCTTGGGCCTATCCTCAGATACGCAGTATTTT.

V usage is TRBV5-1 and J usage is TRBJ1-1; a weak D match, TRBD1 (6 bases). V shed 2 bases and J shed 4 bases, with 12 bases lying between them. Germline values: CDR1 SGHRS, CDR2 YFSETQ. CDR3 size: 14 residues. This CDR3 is CASSLGGVSTEAFF. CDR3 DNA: TGCGCCAGCAGCTTAGGGGGGGTGAGCACTGAAGCTTTCTTT.

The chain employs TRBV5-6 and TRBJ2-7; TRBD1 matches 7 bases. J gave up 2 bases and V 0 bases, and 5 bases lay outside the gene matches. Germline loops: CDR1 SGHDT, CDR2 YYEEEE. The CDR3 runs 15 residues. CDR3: CASSLAGQGAYEQYF. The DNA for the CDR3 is TGTGCCAGCAGCTTGGCTGGGCAGGGGGCCTACGAGCAGTACTTC.

The CDR3 reads CASSLGGANTGELFF. CDR3 nucleotides: TGTGCCAGCAGTCTAGGGGGAGCGAACACCGGGGAGCTGTTTTTT. The V gene is TRBV5-4, the J gene TRBJ2-2; D possibly corresponds to TRBD1 (6 bases). The CDR3 is made up of 15 amino acids. V was shortened by 5 bases and J by 0 bases, with 11 bases between the two germline ends. Germline lookup yields CDR1 SGHNT and CDR2 YYREEE (reference sequence).

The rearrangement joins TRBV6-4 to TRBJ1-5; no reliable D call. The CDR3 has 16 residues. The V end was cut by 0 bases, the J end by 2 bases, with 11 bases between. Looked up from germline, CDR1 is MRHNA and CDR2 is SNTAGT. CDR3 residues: CASSDSKARGNQPQHF. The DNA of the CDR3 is TGTGCCAGCAGTGACTCGAAGGCGAGGGGCAATCAGCCCCAGCATTTT.

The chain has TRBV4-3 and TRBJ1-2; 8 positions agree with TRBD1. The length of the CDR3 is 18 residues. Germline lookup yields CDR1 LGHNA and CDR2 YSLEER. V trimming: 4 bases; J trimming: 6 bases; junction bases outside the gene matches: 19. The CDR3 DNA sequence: TGCGCCAGCAGCCCTAGCCCTACAGGGGGAACACTGAAAGATGGCTACACCTTC. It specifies CASSPSPTGGTLKDGYTF.

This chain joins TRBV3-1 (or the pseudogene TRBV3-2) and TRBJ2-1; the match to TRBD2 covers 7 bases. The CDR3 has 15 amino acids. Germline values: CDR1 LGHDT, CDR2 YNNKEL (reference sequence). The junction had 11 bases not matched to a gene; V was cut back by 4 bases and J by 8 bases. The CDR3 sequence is CASSPASGSTYEQFF. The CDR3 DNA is TGTGCCAGCAGCCCCGCTAGCGGCAGTACCTATGAGCAGTTCTTC.

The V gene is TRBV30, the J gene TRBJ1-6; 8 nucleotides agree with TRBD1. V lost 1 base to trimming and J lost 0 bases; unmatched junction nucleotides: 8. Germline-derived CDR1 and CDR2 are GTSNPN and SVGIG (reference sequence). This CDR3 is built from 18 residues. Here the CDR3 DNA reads TGTGCCTGGAGTGGGACAGGGACAACTAGCTCCTATAATTCACCCCTCCACTTT. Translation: CAWSGTGTTSSYNSPLHF. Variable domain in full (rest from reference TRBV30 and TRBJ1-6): SQTIHQWPATLVQPVGSPLSLECTVEGTSNPNLYWYRQAAGRGLQLLFYSVGIGQISSEVPQNLSASRPQDRQFILSSKKLLLSDSGFYLCAWSGTGTTSSYNSPLHFGNGTRLTVT.

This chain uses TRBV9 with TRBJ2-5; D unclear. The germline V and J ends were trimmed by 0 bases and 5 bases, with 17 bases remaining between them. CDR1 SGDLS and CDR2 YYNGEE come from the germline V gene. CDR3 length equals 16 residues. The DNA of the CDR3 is TGTGCCAGCAGCGTAGAGGTTCCCCCCTCCGGGGAGACCCAGTACTTC. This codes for CASSVEVPPSGETQYF.

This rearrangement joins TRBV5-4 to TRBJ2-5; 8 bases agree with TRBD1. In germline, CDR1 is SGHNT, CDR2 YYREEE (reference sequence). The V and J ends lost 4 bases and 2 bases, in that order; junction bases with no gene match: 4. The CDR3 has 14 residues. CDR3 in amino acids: CASSVGTGQETQYF. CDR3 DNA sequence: TGTGCCAGCAGCGTCGGGACAGGACAAGAGACCCAGTACTTC. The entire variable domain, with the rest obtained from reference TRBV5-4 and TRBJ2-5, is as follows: ETGVTQSPTHLIKTRGQQVTLRCSSQSGHNTVSWYQQALGQGPQFIFQYYREEENGRGNFPPRFSGLQFPNYSSELNVNALELDDSALYLCASSVGTGQETQYFGPGTRLLVL.

CDR3 nucleotides: TGCGCCAGCAGTGAGGCGGGGAATCAGCCCCAGCATTTT. It is translated as CASSEAGNQPQHF. The rearrangement links TRBV10-1 to TRBJ1-5; no firm D call. The length of the CDR3 is 13 residues. The germline V gene has CDR1 WNHNN and CDR2 SYGVQD (reference sequence). V lost 2 bases to trimming and J lost 4 bases, with 6 bases between them.

This chain's CDR3 is CASSTDRGATNEKLFF. CDR3 nucleotide sequence: TGTGCCAGTAGTACCGACAGGGGTGCGACTAATGAAAAACTGTTTTTT. The chain links TRBV19 to TRBJ1-4, with TRBD1 identical over 8 bases. The CDR3 has 16 residues. V shed 4 bases and J 2 bases; nucleotides not matched to a gene: 6. Germline-derived CDR1 and CDR2 are LNHDA and SQIVND (reference sequence).

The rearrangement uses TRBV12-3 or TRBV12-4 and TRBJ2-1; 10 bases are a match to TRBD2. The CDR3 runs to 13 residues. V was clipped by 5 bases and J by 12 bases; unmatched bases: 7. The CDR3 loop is CASSLTGLASQFF. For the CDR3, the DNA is TGTGCCAGCAGTCTGACGGGACTAGCGTCGCAGTTCTTC.

The CDR3: CASSPPITGGTGELFF. The CDR3, as DNA: TGTGCCAGCTCACCACCGATAACCGGAGGCACCGGGGAGCTGTTTTTT. This sequence joins TRBV18 and TRBJ2-2, with D perhaps matching TRBD2 (5 bases). Germline V gives CDR1 KGHSH, CDR2 LQKENI. The CDR3 is made up of 16 amino acids. Trimming removed 0 bases at V and 4 bases at J, with 12 bases between.

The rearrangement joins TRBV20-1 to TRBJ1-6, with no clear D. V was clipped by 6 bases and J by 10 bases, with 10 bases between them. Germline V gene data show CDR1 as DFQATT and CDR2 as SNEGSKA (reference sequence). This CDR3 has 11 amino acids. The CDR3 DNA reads TGCAGTGCCGCCGCTATCTCACCCCTCCACTTT. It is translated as CSAAAISPLHF.

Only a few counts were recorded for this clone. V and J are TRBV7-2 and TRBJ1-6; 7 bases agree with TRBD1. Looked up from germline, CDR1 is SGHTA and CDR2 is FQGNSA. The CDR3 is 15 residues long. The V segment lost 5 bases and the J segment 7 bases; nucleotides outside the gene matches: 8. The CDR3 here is CASSAQGIENSPLHF. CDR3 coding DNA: TGTGCCAGCAGCGCACAGGGGATAGAGAATTCACCCCTCCACTTT.

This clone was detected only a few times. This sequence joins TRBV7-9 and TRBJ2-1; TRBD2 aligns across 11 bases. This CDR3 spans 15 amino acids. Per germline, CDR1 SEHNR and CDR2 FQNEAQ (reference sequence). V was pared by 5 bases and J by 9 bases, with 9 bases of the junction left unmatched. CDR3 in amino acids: CASSVRTSGSREQFF. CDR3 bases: TGTGCCAGCAGCGTACGGACTAGCGGGTCGCGTGAGCAGTTCTTC. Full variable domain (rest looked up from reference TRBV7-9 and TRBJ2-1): DTGVSQNPRHKITKRGQNVTFRCDPISEHNRLYWYRQTLGQGPEFLTYFQNEAQLEKSRLLSDRFSAERPKGSFSTLEIQRTEQGDSAMYLCASSVRTSGSREQFFGPGTRLTVL.

In DNA form, the CDR3 reads TGTGCCAGCAGTGGACAGGGCACTAGCTCCTACAATGAGCAGTTCTTC. It translates to CASSGQGTSSYNEQFF. The J gene is TRBJ2-1, the V gene TRBV28; 8 bases are a match to TRBD1. Germline V gene data show CDR1 as MDHEN and CDR2 as SYDVKM. The CDR3 spans 16 residues. V lost 5 bases to trimming and J lost 0 bases; unmatched junction nucleotides: 6.

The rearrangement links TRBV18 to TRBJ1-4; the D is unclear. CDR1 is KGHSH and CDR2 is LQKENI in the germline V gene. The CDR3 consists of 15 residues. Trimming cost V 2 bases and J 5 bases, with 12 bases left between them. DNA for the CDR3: TGTGCCAGCTCACCAGCGGAGGAATGGAATGAAAAACTGTTTTTT. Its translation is CASSPAEEWNEKLFF.

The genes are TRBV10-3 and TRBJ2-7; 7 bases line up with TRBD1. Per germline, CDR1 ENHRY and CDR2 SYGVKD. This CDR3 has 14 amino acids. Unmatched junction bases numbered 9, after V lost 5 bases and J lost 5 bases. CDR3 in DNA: TGTGCCATCAGTCCCACAGGGGCTGGCGACGAGCAGTACTTC. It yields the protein CAISPTGAGDEQYF.

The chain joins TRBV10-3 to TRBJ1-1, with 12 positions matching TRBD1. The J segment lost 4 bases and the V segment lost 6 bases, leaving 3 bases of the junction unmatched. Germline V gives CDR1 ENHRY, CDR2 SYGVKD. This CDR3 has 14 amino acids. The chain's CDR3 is CAIRGQGAGTEAFF. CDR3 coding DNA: TGTGCCATCAGGGGACAGGGGGCTGGCACTGAAGCTTTCTTT.

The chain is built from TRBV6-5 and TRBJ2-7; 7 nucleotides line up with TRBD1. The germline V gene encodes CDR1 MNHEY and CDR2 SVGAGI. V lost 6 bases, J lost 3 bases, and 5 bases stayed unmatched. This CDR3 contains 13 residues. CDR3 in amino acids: CASRSTGLYEQYF. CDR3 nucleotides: TGTGCCAGCAGATCGACAGGGCTCTACGAGCAGTACTTC.

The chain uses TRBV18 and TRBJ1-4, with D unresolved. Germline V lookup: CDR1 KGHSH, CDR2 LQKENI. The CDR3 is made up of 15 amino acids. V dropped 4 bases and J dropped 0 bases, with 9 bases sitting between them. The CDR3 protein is CASSLYGATNEKLFF. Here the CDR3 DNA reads TGTGCCAGCTCACTTTACGGGGCAACTAATGAAAAACTGTTTTTT.

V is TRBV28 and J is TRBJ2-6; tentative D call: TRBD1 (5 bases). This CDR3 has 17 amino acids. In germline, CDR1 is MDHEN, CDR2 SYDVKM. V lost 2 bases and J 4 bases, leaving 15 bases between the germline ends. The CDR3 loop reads CASSLSHRGLGANVLTF. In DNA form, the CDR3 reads TGTGCCAGCAGTTTAAGTCATAGGGGTCTCGGGGCCAACGTCCTGACTTTC.

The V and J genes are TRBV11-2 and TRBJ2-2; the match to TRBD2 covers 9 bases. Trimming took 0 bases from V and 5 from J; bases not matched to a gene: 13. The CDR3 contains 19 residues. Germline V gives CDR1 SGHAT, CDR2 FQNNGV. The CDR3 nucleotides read TGTGCCAGCAGCTTAGAGGGCGGAGCGGGAGGCCAAAGGACCGGGGAGCTGTTTTTT. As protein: CASSLEGGAGGQRTGELFF.

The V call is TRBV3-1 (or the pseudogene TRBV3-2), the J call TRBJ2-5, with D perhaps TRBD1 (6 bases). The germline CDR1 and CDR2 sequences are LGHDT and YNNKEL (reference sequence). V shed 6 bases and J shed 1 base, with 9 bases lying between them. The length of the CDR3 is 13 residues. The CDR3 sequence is CASRETGQETQYF. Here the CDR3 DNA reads TGTGCCAGCAGGGAGACAGGCCAAGAGACCCAGTACTTC.

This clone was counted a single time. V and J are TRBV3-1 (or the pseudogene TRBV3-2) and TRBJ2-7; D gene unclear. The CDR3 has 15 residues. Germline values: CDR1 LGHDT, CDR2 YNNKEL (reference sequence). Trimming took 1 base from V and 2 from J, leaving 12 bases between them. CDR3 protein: CASSQGLAETYEQYF. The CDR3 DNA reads TGTGCCAGCAGCCAAGGGTTAGCAGAGACCTACGAGCAGTACTTC.

CDR3 coding DNA: TGTGCCACCCAGCGGACGAGCGTCGACTATGGCTACACCTTC. Translated, it gives CATQRTSVDYGYTF. The gene calls are TRBV15 and TRBJ1-2, with D unresolved. CDR3 length: 14 amino acids. The V gene's germline CDR1 is LNHNV and CDR2 YYDKDF (reference sequence). The ends were cut back, 8 bases at V and 3 bases at J, with 16 bases in the middle.